This TCR beta chain was identified during a study of T cells in Graves' hyperthyroidism and ophthalmopathy. There are a few counts of this clonotype. Hyperthyroidism of Graves' type that showed no ophthalmopathy progression within 18 months was stable. Amplification yielded TCR beta CDR3 regions, with RNA transcripts as the source. The primer set for the first-round RT-PCR of the TCR CDR3 was HTBI. TCRdb recomputed calls from the multiplex PCR reads with MiXCR, one row per CDR3 protein. The table includes around 400,000 distinct CDR3 sequences, just under 25% detected once. V lost 2 bases and J lost 2, with 18 bases in between. Germline CDR1 reads MNHGY; CDR2 reads SVAAGI. The CDR3 extends over 17 amino acids.

The origin of this receptor is a man between 45 and 60 years old with Graves' hyperthyroidism. The sequenced material came from blood. The chain combines TRBV6-9 with TRBJ1-2; D may be TRBD1 (6 bases). As DNA, the CDR3 is TGTGCCAGCAGTTATCGCCCTCAGGGGATACGGAACTATGGCTACACCTTC. It is translated as CASSYRPQGIRNYGYTF.